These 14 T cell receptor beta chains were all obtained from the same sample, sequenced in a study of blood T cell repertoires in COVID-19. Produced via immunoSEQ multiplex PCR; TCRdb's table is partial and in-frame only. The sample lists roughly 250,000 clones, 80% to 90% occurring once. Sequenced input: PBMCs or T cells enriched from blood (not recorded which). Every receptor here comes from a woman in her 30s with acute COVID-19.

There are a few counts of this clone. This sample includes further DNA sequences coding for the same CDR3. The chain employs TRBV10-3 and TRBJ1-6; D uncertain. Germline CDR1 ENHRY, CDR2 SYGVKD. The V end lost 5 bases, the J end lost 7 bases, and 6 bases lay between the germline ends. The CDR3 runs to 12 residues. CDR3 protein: CAISPGNSPLHF. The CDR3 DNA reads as TGTGCCATCAGTCCGGGGAATTCACCCCTCCACTTT.

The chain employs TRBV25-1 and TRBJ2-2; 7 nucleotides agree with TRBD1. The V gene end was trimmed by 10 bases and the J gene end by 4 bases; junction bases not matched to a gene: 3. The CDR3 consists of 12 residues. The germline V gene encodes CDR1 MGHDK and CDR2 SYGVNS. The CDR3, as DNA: TGTGCCACCACAGGGGCCACCGGGGAGCTGTTTTTT. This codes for CATTGATGELFF.

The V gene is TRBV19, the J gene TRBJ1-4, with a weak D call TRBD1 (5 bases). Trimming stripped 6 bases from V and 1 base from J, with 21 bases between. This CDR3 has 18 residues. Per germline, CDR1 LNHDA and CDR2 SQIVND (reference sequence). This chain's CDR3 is CASSPSAAWGGTNEKLFF. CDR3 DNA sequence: TGTGCCAGTAGCCCTTCGGCAGCTTGGGGGGGAACTAATGAAAAACTGTTTTTT.

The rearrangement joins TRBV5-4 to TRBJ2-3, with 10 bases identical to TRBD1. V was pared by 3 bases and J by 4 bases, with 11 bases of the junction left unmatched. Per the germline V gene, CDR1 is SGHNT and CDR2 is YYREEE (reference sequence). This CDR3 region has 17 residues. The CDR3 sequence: CASSSSKWGQGSDTQYF. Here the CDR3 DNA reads TGTGCCAGCAGCTCGTCCAAATGGGGACAGGGGTCAGATACGCAGTATTTT.

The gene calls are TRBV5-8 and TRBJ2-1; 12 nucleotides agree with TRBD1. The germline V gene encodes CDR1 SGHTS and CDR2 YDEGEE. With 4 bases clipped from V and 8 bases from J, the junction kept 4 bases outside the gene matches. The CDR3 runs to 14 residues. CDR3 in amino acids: CASSRGTGGYEQFF. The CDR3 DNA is TGTGCCAGCAGCCGCGGGACAGGGGGCTATGAGCAGTTCTTC.

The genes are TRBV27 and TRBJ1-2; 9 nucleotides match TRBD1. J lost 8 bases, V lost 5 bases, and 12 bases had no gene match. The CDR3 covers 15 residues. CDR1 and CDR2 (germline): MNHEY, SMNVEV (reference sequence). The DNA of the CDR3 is TGTGCCAGCAGTCCCGGGACAGGGTTTTTTCGCGGCTACACCTTC. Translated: CASSPGTGFFRGYTF.

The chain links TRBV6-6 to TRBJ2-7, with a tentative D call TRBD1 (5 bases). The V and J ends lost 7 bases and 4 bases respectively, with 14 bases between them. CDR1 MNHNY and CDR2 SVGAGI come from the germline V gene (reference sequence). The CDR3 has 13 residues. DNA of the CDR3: TGTGCCAGCACCCCGTCGACAGTTTACGAGCAGTACTTC. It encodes CASTPSTVYEQYF.

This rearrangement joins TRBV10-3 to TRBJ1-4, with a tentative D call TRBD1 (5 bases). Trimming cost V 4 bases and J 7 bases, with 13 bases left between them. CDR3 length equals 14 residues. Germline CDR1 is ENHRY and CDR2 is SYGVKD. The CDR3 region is CAISGLGDLEKLFF. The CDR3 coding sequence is TGTGCCATCAGTGGACTAGGGGATCTTGAAAAACTGTTTTTT.

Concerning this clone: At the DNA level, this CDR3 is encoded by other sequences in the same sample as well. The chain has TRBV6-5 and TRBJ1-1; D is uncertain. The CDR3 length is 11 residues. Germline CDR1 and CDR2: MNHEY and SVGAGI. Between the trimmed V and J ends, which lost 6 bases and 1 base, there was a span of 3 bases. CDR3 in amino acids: CASSSNTEAFF. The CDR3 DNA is TGTGCCAGCAGCTCGAACACTGAAGCTTTCTTT.

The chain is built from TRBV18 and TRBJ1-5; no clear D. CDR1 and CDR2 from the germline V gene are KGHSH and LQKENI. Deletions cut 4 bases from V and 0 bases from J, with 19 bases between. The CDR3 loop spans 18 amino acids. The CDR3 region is CASSLKTPAGNSNQPQHF. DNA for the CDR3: TGTGCCAGCTCACTCAAGACACCGGCTGGTAATAGCAATCAGCCCCAGCATTTT.

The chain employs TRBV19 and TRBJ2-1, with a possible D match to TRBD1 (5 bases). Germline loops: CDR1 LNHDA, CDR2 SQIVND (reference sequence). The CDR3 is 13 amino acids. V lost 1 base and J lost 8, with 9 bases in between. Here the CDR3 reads CASSIVEGDEQFF. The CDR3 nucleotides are TGTGCCAGTAGTATAGTAGAAGGGGATGAGCAGTTCTTC.

The CDR3 loop is CSVRTGTGRGYTF. CDR3 nucleotide sequence: TGCAGCGTCCGGACCGGGACAGGGCGCGGCTACACCTTC. The genes are TRBV29-1 and TRBJ1-2, with TRBD1 matching 9 bases. CDR1 is SQVTM and CDR2 is ANQGSEA in the germline V gene. With V trimmed by 6 bases and J by 8 bases, 10 bases remained unmatched. The CDR3 contains 13 residues.

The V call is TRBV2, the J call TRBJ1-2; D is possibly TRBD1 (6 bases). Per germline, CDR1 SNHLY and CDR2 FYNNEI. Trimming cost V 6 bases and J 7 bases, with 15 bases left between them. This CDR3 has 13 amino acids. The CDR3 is CASSLTGKAGYTF. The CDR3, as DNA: TGTGCCAGCAGCCTTACAGGGAAGGCTGGCTACACCTTC.

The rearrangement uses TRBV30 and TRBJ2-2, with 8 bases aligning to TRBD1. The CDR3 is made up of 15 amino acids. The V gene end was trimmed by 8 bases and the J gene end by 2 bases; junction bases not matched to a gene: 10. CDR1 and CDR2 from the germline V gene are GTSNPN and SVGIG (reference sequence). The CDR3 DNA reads TGTGCCGGGACCGTCGGGACAGGCAACACCGGGGAGCTGTTTTTT. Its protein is CAGTVGTGNTGELFF.